The rows below give T cell receptor beta chains drawn from one sample of a study of blood T cell repertoires in COVID-19. Profiled with immunoSEQ multiplex PCR; TCRdb holds only in-frame clones, not every one. The data show about 62,000 clones, around nine tenths seen once. Sequenced material: peripheral blood. The receptor set was obtained from a man between 65 and 85 years old with acute or convalescent COVID-19. Both conserved end residues are trimmed from each CDR3.

v_call	j_call	cdr3_aa
TRBV20-1	TRBJ1-2	SASRGLPRSYGYT
TRBV28	TRBJ1-4	ASWRSGINEKLF
TRBV6-5	TRBJ1-6	ASSFTNSPLH
TRBV10-1	TRBJ2-1	ASSEYWDSSYNEQF
TRBV2	TRBJ1-1	ASTGDMNTEAF
TRBV19	TRBJ2-7	ASSASGIVVEQY
TRBV7-2	TRBJ2-1	ASSSPTSGGSYNEQF
TRBV6-6	TRBJ2-1	ASSYDGSSYNEQF
TRBV27	TRBJ2-7	ATERPGSYEQY
TRBV18	TRBJ2-7	ASSPFDRLSYEQY
TRBV6-5	TRBJ2-1	ASSYSSSSYNEQF
TRBV29-1	TRBJ2-7	SVTSGLYEQY
TRBV30	TRBJ1-4	AWSVSGVLKLF
TRBV5-6	TRBJ2-5	ASSLTGVGETQY
TRBV24-1	TRBJ2-1	ATSRTGGGYNEQF
TRBV5-1	TRBJ2-3	ASSTVAGTFSDTQY
TRBV5-1	TRBJ2-2	ASSFGLGLQNTGELF
TRBV28	TRBJ1-4	ASSLAANEKLF
TRBV25-1	TRBJ1-4	ASSEWGRTQGGEKLF
TRBV10-3	TRBJ1-5	AISEYGAGLNQPQH
TRBV6-5	TRBJ2-4	ASRAYGPQEDIQY
TRBV20-1	TRBJ1-3	SASSGGSGNTIY
TRBV19	TRBJ2-2	ASSDWGGTGELF
TRBV25-1	TRBJ1-2	ASSQGLYGYT
TRBV15	TRBJ2-1	ATSSFRGNEQF
TRBV19	TRBJ1-5	ASSISGGNQPQH
TRBV6-4	TRBJ1-6	ASRLEGQGVGSPLH
TRBV2	TRBJ1-4	ASVGQFHEKLF
TRBV28	TRBJ2-1	ASSTWTGYNEQF
TRBV5-6	TRBJ2-7	ASSTDTLRGQY
TRBV27	TRBJ2-3	ASSPRDFTDTQY
TRBV7-2	TRBJ2-2	ASSSTGGRTGELF
TRBV7-9	TRBJ2-5	ASSLRWQLQETQY
TRBV11-2	TRBJ1-2	ASSLNREINYGYT
TRBV5-1	TRBJ2-7	ASSLGLRGQVDEQY
TRBV12-5	TRBJ1-2	ASGRNRDRVDGYT
TRBV28	TRBJ1-2	ASSTYNYGYT
TRBV5-1	TRBJ2-2	ASSFLYTGELF
TRBV27	TRBJ1-5	ASSFLGDQPQH
TRBV29-1	TRBJ1-2	SVEILTGKGVFYGYT
TRBV7-9	TRBJ2-6	ASSPGQGTGANVLT
TRBV2	TRBJ1-2	ASSEEGAVYGYT
TRBV5-6	TRBJ1-2	ASSLQGSYT
TRBV27	TRBJ2-5	ASSLSGTSGRYGGTQY
TRBV12-3/TRBV12-4	TRBJ2-1	ASSPGIPLIQF
TRBV7-2	TRBJ1-2	ASSLAGTGKTGYT
TRBV28	TRBJ1-4	ASSRTGQGTLNEKLF
TRBV28	TRBJ1-4	ASSLAGVQGGIEKLF
TRBV5-1	TRBJ2-1	ASSLSSGSSYNEQF
TRBV6-5	TRBJ1-2	ASSTTGEGYT
TRBV7-9	TRBJ2-2	ASSTEIGELF
TRBV5-5	TRBJ2-2	ASLRGSLDTGELF
TRBV28	TRBJ2-7	ASRNYYEQY
TRBV30	TRBJ2-3	AWTHRDVRTDTQY
TRBV10-3	TRBJ1-2	AISESGKGANYGYT
TRBV29-1	TRBJ2-1	SAGTSVSPNNEQF
TRBV7-9	TRBJ2-1	ASSLPGLYNEQF
TRBV2	TRBJ2-5	ASSETRAAGGHKTQY
TRBV20-1	TRBJ1-5	SASAGTGRNQPQH